This T cell receptor beta chain is from a study of T cell changes during pregnancy in multiple sclerosis. Libraries were prepared by immunoSEQ multiplex PCR; TCRdb keeps only in-frame clonotypes and omits some of them. The top ten clones hold about 6% of a sample with 44,000 or so clones, roughly 91% of them seen once. The ends lost 9 bases at V and 4 bases at J; junction bases unmatched: 9. CDR1 is MNHEY and CDR2 is SMNVEV in the germline V gene (reference sequence). The CDR3 spans 16 residues. The chain recombines TRBV27 with TRBJ2-2, with TRBD2 matching 12 bases. The TCR comes from a female donor in good health, enrolled as a control in a pregnancy study. This material consisted of CD8+ T cells from peripheral blood mononuclear cells, taken after pregnancy. CDR3 region: CASRPSGGAGTGELFF. Here the CDR3 DNA reads TGTGCCAGTCGGCCTAGCGGGGGGGCGGGCACCGGGGAGCTGTTTTTT.